This T cell receptor beta chain was captured by sequencing in a study of yellow fever vaccine responses in identical twins. Study observations and caveats: Twins' vaccine T cell responses were reported to seem partly convergent and partly personalized.

Each CDR3 protein is one row after TCRdb ran MiXCR on the RT-PCR reads. The sample comprises 6,900 or so distinct CDR3 sequences, less than 90% of which are singletons, and roughly 3.5% rests with the top ten. The CDR3 covers 14 residues. With 6 bases clipped from V and 6 bases from J, the junction kept 6 bases outside the gene matches. As for this clonotype: Its antigen is undetermined.

The chain carries TRBV23-1 and TRBJ2-1; 9 bases are shared with TRBD2. TRBV23-1 is annotated as an ORF whose role is uncertain. The TCR originated in a woman between 18 and 30 years old who received the yellow fever vaccine. The source was T cells from blood (PBMCs), unsorted or a sorted subset (not recorded which), collected before or after yellow fever vaccination (not recorded which). CDR3 nucleotides: TGCGCCAGCAGCCCGGAGACTAGCGGCAATGAGCAGTTCTTC. Its translation: CASSPETSGNEQFF.